This record covers a single TCR beta chain. The entry originates in a study of cytomegalovirus exposure and HLA in healthy donors. The PCR made use of 60 Vbeta and 13 Jbeta primers. Using immunoSEQ multiplex PCR, the repertoire was profiled, and TCRdb retains in-frame clones only, with some absent. This sample yields around 200,000 clones, of which about 89% are seen a single time; 1% belongs to the top ten. The CDR3 spans 14 residues. Per the germline V gene, CDR1 is SQVTM and CDR2 is ANQGSEA. J was trimmed by 5 bases and V by 7 bases; bases with no gene match: 10. The sequencing input was PBMCs. The genes are TRBV29-1 and TRBJ2-7; 11 bases are a match to TRBD1. This clonotype was sampled from a woman between 18 and 30 years old in good health and CMV-seronegative. The CDR3 reads CSASGTGGLDEQYF. DNA of the CDR3: TGCAGCGCTTCCGGGACAGGGGGTCTCGACGAGCAGTACTTC.